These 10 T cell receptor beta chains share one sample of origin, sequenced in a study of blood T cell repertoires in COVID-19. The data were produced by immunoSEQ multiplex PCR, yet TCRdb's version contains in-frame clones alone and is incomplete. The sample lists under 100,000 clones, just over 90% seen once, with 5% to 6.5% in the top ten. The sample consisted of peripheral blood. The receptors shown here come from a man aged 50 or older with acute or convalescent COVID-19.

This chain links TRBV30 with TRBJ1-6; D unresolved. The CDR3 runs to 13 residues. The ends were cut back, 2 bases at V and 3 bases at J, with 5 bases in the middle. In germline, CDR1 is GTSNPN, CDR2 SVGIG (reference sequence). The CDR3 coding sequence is TGTGCCTGGAGTAGCAACTATAATTCACCCCTCCACTTT. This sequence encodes CAWSSNYNSPLHF.

Here the CDR3 DNA reads TGTGCCTGGAGGAGGTCCTCCCTGGGGCGGTCTCTCTACAATGAGCAGTTCTTC. Translating gives CAWRRSSLGRSLYNEQFF. The chain recombines TRBV30 with TRBJ2-1, with D perhaps matching TRBD1 (5 bases). The germline CDR1 and CDR2 sequences are GTSNPN and SVGIG (reference sequence). This CDR3 has 18 amino acids. V lost 3 bases and J 3 bases, leaving 24 bases between the germline ends.

This chain's CDR3 is CASTTTSGFNGELFF. In DNA form, the CDR3 reads TGCGCCAGCACCACGACTAGCGGATTTAACGGGGAGCTGTTTTTT. V gene TRBV5-1 combines with J gene TRBJ2-2, with 9 nucleotides matching TRBD2. Germline CDR1 SGHRS, CDR2 YFSETQ. The CDR3 contains 15 residues. With 6 bases clipped from V and 7 bases from J, the junction kept 10 bases outside the gene matches.

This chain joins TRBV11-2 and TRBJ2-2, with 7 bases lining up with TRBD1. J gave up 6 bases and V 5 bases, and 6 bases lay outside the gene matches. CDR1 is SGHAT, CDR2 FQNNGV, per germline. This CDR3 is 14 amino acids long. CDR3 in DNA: TGTGCCAGCAGCCATACAGGGGTCGCCGGGGAGCTGTTTTTT. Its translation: CASSHTGVAGELFF.

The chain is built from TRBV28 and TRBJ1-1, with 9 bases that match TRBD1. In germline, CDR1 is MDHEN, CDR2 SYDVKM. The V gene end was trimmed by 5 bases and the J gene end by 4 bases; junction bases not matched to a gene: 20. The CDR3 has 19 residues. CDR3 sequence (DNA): TGTGCCAGCAGTACCCGTATTGGGACAGGGCCCTTTGTTGGCACTGAAGCTTTCTTT. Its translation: CASSTRIGTGPFVGTEAFF.

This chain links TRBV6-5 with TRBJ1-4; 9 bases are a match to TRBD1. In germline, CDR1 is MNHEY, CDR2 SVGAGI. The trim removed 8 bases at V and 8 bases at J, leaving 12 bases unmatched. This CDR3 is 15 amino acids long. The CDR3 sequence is CASDTGTGGREKLFF. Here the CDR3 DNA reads TGTGCCAGCGATACAGGAACAGGGGGCCGGGAAAAACTGTTTTTT.

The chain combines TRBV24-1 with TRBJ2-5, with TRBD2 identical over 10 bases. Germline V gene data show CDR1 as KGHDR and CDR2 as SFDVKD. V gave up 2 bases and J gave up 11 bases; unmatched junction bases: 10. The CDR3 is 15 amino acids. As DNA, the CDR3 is TGTGCCACCAGTGATTCAAGGACTAGCGGTTCAATACAGTACTTC. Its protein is CATSDSRTSGSIQYF.

The CDR3 loop is CASSLDSVAYNEQFF. As DNA, the CDR3 is TGTGCCAGCAGCTTAGATTCGGTAGCCTACAATGAGCAGTTCTTC. The chain joins TRBV11-3 to TRBJ2-1; no clear D. Germline V gives CDR1 SGHNT, CDR2 YENEEA. The V and J ends lost 0 bases and 2 bases respectively, with 8 bases between them. The length of the CDR3 is 15 residues.

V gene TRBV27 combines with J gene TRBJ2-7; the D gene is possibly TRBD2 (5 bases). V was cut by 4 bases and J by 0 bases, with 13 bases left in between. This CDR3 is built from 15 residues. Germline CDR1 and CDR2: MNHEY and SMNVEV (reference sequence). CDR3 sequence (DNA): TGTGCCAGCAGTTCGAGGCGGGCCAGCTCCTACGAGCAGTACTTC. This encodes CASSSRRASSYEQYF.

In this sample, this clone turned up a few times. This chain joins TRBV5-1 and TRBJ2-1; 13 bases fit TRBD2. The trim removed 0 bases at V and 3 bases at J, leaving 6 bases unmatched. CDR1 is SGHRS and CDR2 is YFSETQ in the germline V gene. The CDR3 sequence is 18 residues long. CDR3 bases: TGCGCCAGCAGCTTGGGGACTAGCGGGAGAGGTGGCTACAATGAGCAGTTCTTC. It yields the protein CASSLGTSGRGGYNEQFF. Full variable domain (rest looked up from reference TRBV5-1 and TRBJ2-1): KAGVTQTPRYLIKTRGQQVTLSCSPISGHRSVSWYQQTPGQGLQFLFEYFSETQRNKGNFPGRFSGRQFSNSRSEMNVSTLELGDSALYLCASSLGTSGRGGYNEQFFGPGTRLTVL.